What follows are 31 T cell receptor beta chains derived from one specimen sequenced in a study of cytomegalovirus exposure and HLA in healthy donors. Clones were sequenced by immunoSEQ multiplex PCR, and TCRdb holds only the in-frame ones, with some missing. Among more than 100,000 clones listed, roughly 88% were seen once. The specimen was PBMCs. These TCRs come from a woman in her late teens or twenties in good health and CMV-seropositive.

The chain uses TRBV7-9 and TRBJ1-2; D ambiguous. The CDR3 extends over 13 amino acids. V lost 5 bases and J lost 4, with 11 bases in between. Looked up from germline, CDR1 is SEHNR and CDR2 is FQNEAQ (reference sequence). In DNA, the CDR3 is TGTGCCAGCAGCCCGGATAGCAGCTATGGCTACACCTTC. This translates into CASSPDSSYGYTF. The full variable domain, in which reference TRBV7-9 and TRBJ1-2 provide the parts outside the CDR3, is DTGVSQNPRHKITKRGQNVTFRCDPISEHNRLYWYRQTLGQGPEFLTYFQNEAQLEKSRLLSDRFSAERPKGSFSTLEIQRTEQGDSAMYLCASSPDSSYGYTFGSGTRLTVV.

V gene TRBV6-5 combines with J gene TRBJ1-1; perhaps TRBD1 as D (6 bases). The CDR3 sequence is 13 residues long. V was cut by 7 bases and J by 5 bases, with 14 bases left in between. Germline V gene lookup returns CDR1 MNHEY and CDR2 SVGAGI. The chain's CDR3 is CASKLRGGTEAFF. In nucleotides, the CDR3 is TGTGCCAGCAAGTTGAGGGGGGGGACTGAAGCTTTCTTT.

The chain is built from TRBV27 and TRBJ2-1; 8 bases fit TRBD2. CDR1 MNHEY and CDR2 SMNVEV come from the germline V gene (reference sequence). V lost 2 bases to trimming and J lost 7 bases; unmatched junction nucleotides: 10. This CDR3 spans 16 amino acids. The CDR3 region has the DNA TGTGCCAGCAGTTTACCGCCGGGACTAGGAATAAATGAGCAGTTCTTC. Protein product: CASSLPPGLGINEQFF.

Only one count was recorded for this clone. The V gene is TRBV7-6, the J gene TRBJ1-4, with a tentative D call TRBD1 (5 bases). CDR1 is SGHVS and CDR2 is FNYEAQ in the germline V gene. The V and J ends lost 5 bases and 4 bases respectively, with 14 bases between them. The CDR3 has 15 amino acids. In DNA form, the CDR3 reads TGTGCCAGCAGCGTGAAAGGGGTGGTTAATGAAAAACTGTTTTTT. Amino acids: CASSVKGVVNEKLFF.

Of note for this clone: Mismatch with germline at one junction end may stem from a read error. This chain connects TRBV10-3 to TRBJ2-1; maybe TRBD2 (6 bases). Looked up from germline, CDR1 is ENHRY and CDR2 is SYGVKD. This CDR3 has 13 residues. CDR3 nucleotide sequence: TGTGCCATCAGTCGGGACTCCAACAATGAGCAGTTCTTC. It encodes CAISRDSNNEQFF.

This chain links TRBV15 with TRBJ2-6; 12 nucleotides align to TRBD1. Germline V gene data show CDR1 as LNHNV and CDR2 as YYDKDF (reference sequence). The CDR3 spans 15 residues. After removal of 9 bases from V and 3 bases from J, the junction contained 3 bases not matched to a gene. In DNA, the CDR3 is TGTGCCACGAGGGACAGGGGGCGTGGGGCCAACGTCCTGACTTTC. Translating it yields CATRDRGRGANVLTF.

The gene calls are TRBV2 and TRBJ2-7; TRBD1 matches 7 bases. CDR1 and CDR2 from the germline V gene are SNHLY and FYNNEI. The CDR3 consists of 15 residues. J was trimmed by 1 base and V by 6 bases; bases with no gene match: 9. The CDR3 DNA follows: TGTGCCAGCAGAGCGCTCATGACAGGGTCCTACGAGCAGTACTTC. The encoded protein is CASRALMTGSYEQYF.

The genes are TRBV4-1 and TRBJ1-1, with D possibly TRBD1 on 5 matching bases. Germline CDR1 is MGHRA and CDR2 is YSYEKL. Between the trimmed V and J ends, which lost 0 bases and 4 bases, there was a span of 12 bases. The CDR3 is made up of 15 amino acids. The CDR3 DNA follows: TGCGCCAGCAGCCAAGACCAAGGGGTTAGCACTGAAGCTTTCTTT. Its protein is CASSQDQGVSTEAFF.

J is TRBJ1-2 and V is TRBV28, with TRBD1 as a possible D gene (6 bases). Germline V gene lookup returns CDR1 MDHEN and CDR2 SYDVKM. V was trimmed by 2 bases and J by 5 bases, leaving 9 bases between them. The CDR3 spans 13 residues. The CDR3 sequence is CASSLGTMYGYTF. The CDR3 region has the DNA TGTGCCAGCAGTTTAGGGACAATGTATGGCTACACCTTC.

The chain is built from TRBV6-1 and TRBJ2-1, with 9 bases lining up with TRBD1. The CDR3 totals 17 residues. J was trimmed by 13 bases and V by 4 bases; bases with no gene match: 20. The V gene's germline CDR1 is MNHNS and CDR2 SASEGT. CDR3 protein: CASSAPTGGSPVYGQFF. The DNA of the CDR3 is TGTGCCAGCAGTGCCCCTACAGGGGGCAGCCCGGTCTACGGACAGTTCTTC.

V usage is TRBV11-3 and J usage is TRBJ1-2; 7 bases line up with TRBD1. CDR1 is SGHNT, CDR2 YENEEA, per germline. V lost 4 bases and J lost 2; bases outside the gene matches: 4. CDR3 length equals 14 residues. CDR3 region: CASSSTGLNYGYTF. CDR3 bases: TGTGCCAGCAGCTCGACAGGGTTGAACTATGGCTACACCTTC.

The chain uses TRBV29-1 and TRBJ1-1, with D unresolved. The germline V gene encodes CDR1 SQVTM and CDR2 ANQGSEA. The V end was cut by 3 bases, the J end by 7 bases, with 24 bases between. This CDR3 has 16 residues. This CDR3 is CSVDKWGGSKYDEAFF. CDR3 nucleotides: TGCAGCGTTGACAAATGGGGAGGGTCGAAGTATGATGAAGCTTTCTTT. The full variable domain, in which reference TRBV29-1 and TRBJ1-1 provide the parts outside the CDR3, is SAVISQKPSRDICQRGTSLTIQCQVDSQVTMMFWYRQQPGQSLTLIATANQGSEATYESGFVIDKFPISRPNLTFSTLTVSNMSPEDSSIYLCSVDKWGGSKYDEAFFGQGTRLTVV.

The chain is built from TRBV9 and TRBJ2-7; the D gene is possibly TRBD2 (5 bases). Looked up from germline, CDR1 is SGDLS and CDR2 is YYNGEE. Trimming left V 1 base short and J 2 bases short, with 19 bases between. CDR3 size: 17 residues. The CDR3 nucleotides are TGTGCCAGCAGCGTACGCCAGGACTTGGTGGGGACCTACGAGCAGTACTTC. This encodes CASSVRQDLVGTYEQYF.

The chain is built from TRBV7-2 and TRBJ1-2; TRBD1 agrees at 8 bases. V trimming: 0 bases; J trimming: 6 bases; junction bases outside the gene matches: 6. Germline loops: CDR1 SGHTA, CDR2 FQGNSA. The CDR3 sequence is 15 residues long. The DNA for the CDR3 is TGTGCCAGCAGCTTAGCTAGGACAGGGTGGGATGGCTACACCTTC. Translation: CASSLARTGWDGYTF.

The V gene is TRBV6-4, the J gene TRBJ2-1, with a tentative D call TRBD1 (5 bases). Germline V gene data show CDR1 as MRHNA and CDR2 as SNTAGT. V dropped 0 bases and J dropped 7 bases, with 13 bases sitting between them. The CDR3 length is 15 residues. CDR3 in amino acids: CASSDSIASGNEQFF. The CDR3 DNA reads as TGTGCCAGCAGTGACTCGATCGCGTCAGGGAATGAGCAGTTCTTC.

This sequence joins TRBV13 and TRBJ2-1; 10 nucleotides align to TRBD1. Looked up from germline, CDR1 is PRHDT and CDR2 is FYEKMQ (reference sequence). The ends lost 4 bases at V and 7 bases at J; junction bases unmatched: 10. CDR3 length: 16 residues. The DNA of the CDR3 is TGTGCCAGCAGCTCCATAGCCGGGACAGGGGAAAATGAGCAGTTCTTC. Protein sequence: CASSSIAGTGENEQFF.

Comments on this clone: Distinct nucleotide sequences in the sample also encode this CDR3. V gene TRBV7-2 combines with J gene TRBJ2-2; D perhaps matches TRBD1 (6 bases). The germline V gene encodes CDR1 SGHTA and CDR2 FQGNSA. This CDR3 spans 16 amino acids. V was trimmed by 5 bases and J by 0 bases, leaving 13 bases between them. CDR3 amino acids: CASSPSGAANTGELFF. The DNA for the CDR3 is TGTGCCAGCAGCCCCTCAGGGGCAGCGAACACCGGGGAGCTGTTTTTT.

The genes are TRBV5-1 and TRBJ2-1; possibly TRBD1 for D (5 bases). The CDR3 is 14 residues long. Deletions cut 0 bases from V and 2 bases from J, with 6 bases between. Germline assignment: CDR1 SGHRS and CDR2 YFSETQ. The CDR3 DNA reads as TGCGCCAGCAGCTTGGGGGGCCCCTACAATGAGCAGTTCTTC. Amino acids: CASSLGGPYNEQFF.

The rearrangement links TRBV2 to TRBJ1-1; TRBD1 agrees at 8 bases. The trim removed 6 bases at V and 3 bases at J, leaving 9 bases unmatched. Germline assignment: CDR1 SNHLY and CDR2 FYNNEI. CDR3 length: 15 residues. The CDR3 region has the DNA TGTGCCAGCAGATTGGACAGGGCAGGAGACACTGAAGCTTTCTTT. This translates into CASRLDRAGDTEAFF.

The chain links TRBV9 to TRBJ1-2; D is uncertain. In germline, CDR1 is SGDLS, CDR2 YYNGEE. This CDR3 region has 11 residues. V lost 7 bases to trimming and J lost 6 bases, with 10 bases between them. The CDR3 protein is CASSGRDGYTF. CDR3 nucleotide sequence: TGTGCCAGCTCCGGGAGGGATGGCTACACCTTC. Based on the CDR3 plus reference TRBV9 and TRBJ1-2, the full variable domain is DSGVTQTPKHLITATGQRVTLRCSPRSGDLSVYWYQQSLDQGLQFLIQYYNGEERAKGNILERFSAQQFPDLHSELNLSSLELGDSALYFCASSGRDGYTFGSGTRLTVV.

The chain recombines TRBV5-1 with TRBJ2-1, with a tentative D call TRBD1 (6 bases). The germline gives CDR1 SGHRS, CDR2 YFSETQ. Trimming left V 5 bases short and J 1 base short, with 13 bases between. The CDR3 is 15 amino acids. The CDR3 sequence is CASRGRGWSYNEQFF. CDR3 bases: TGCGCCAGCAGGGGCAGGGGATGGTCCTACAATGAGCAGTTCTTC. Full variable domain (missing parts from reference TRBV5-1 and TRBJ2-1): KAGVTQTPRYLIKTRGQQVTLSCSPISGHRSVSWYQQTPGQGLQFLFEYFSETQRNKGNFPGRFSGRQFSNSRSEMNVSTLELGDSALYLCASRGRGWSYNEQFFGPGTRLTVL.

This chain's CDR3 is CASSYWDSSQETQYF. Written as DNA, the CDR3 is TGCGCCAGCAGCTACTGGGACAGTTCACAAGAGACCCAGTACTTC. The rearrangement joins TRBV5-1 to TRBJ2-5; 7 bases match TRBD1. The germline V gene encodes CDR1 SGHRS and CDR2 YFSETQ. The trim removed 3 bases at V and 2 bases at J, leaving 7 bases unmatched. The CDR3 runs to 15 residues. The whole variable domain, remainder taken from reference TRBV5-1 and TRBJ2-5, is KAGVTQTPRYLIKTRGQQVTLSCSPISGHRSVSWYQQTPGQGLQFLFEYFSETQRNKGNFPGRFSGRQFSNSRSEMNVSTLELGDSALYLCASSYWDSSQETQYFGPGTRLLVL.

The chain joins TRBV5-1 to TRBJ2-3; 11 bases map to TRBD2. The CDR3 runs 17 residues. V trimming: 3 bases; J trimming: 1 base; junction bases outside the gene matches: 7. Germline V gene sequence: CDR1 SGHRS, CDR2 YFSETQ. CDR3 sequence: CASSSLKTSGGTDTQYF. CDR3 in DNA: TGCGCCAGCAGCTCCCTTAAGACTAGCGGGGGCACAGATACGCAGTATTTT.

V and J are TRBV10-1 and TRBJ2-1; D uncertain. The germline V gene has CDR1 WNHNN and CDR2 SYGVQD (reference sequence). Trimming cost V 2 bases and J 3 bases, with 5 bases left between them. The CDR3 spans 13 residues. CDR3 DNA sequence: TGCGCCAGCAGTGAGGGCAACTACAATGAGCAGTTCTTC. Translated, it gives CASSEGNYNEQFF.

The rearrangement joins TRBV29-1 to TRBJ1-2; TRBD1 agrees at 9 bases. The ends lost 7 bases at V and 8 bases at J; junction bases unmatched: 5. Germline CDR1 is SQVTM and CDR2 is ANQGSEA. The CDR3 spans 11 residues. CDR3 sequence reads: CSGTGVWGYTF. The CDR3 nucleotides are TGCAGCGGGACAGGGGTATGGGGCTACACCTTC.

This sequence joins TRBV5-1 and TRBJ1-1; a possible D gene is TRBD1 (5 bases). Trimming shortened V by 2 bases and J by 1 base, and 6 bases separated the two germline ends. Germline lookup yields CDR1 SGHRS and CDR2 YFSETQ. This CDR3 comprises 13 residues. In DNA form, the CDR3 reads TGCGCCAGCAGCTTTGACAGGAACACTGAAGCTTTCTTT. As protein: CASSFDRNTEAFF.

V gene TRBV5-1 combines with J gene TRBJ2-7, with 8 bases aligning to TRBD1. The V segment lost 4 bases and the J segment 2 bases; nucleotides outside the gene matches: 5. The V gene's germline CDR1 is SGHRS and CDR2 YFSETQ. CDR3 length: 14 amino acids. CDR3 protein: CASSAATGAYEQYF. DNA of the CDR3: TGCGCCAGCAGCGCCGCGACAGGGGCCTACGAGCAGTACTTC.

The genes are TRBV4-2 and TRBJ1-4; D is undetermined. Germline lookup yields CDR1 LGHNA and CDR2 YNFKEQ. This CDR3 region has 13 residues. Trimming removed 0 bases at V and 7 bases at J, with 6 bases between. CDR3 nucleotides: TGTGCCAGCAGCCAAGATCCGTTTGAAAAACTGTTTTTT. This codes for CASSQDPFEKLFF.

The chain couples TRBV4-2 to TRBJ2-1; TRBD2 might be the D (7 bases). The CDR3 loop spans 17 amino acids. From germline, CDR1 is LGHNA and CDR2 YNFKEQ. V dropped 0 bases and J dropped 0 bases, with 12 bases sitting between them. CDR3 nucleotides: TGTGCCAGCAGCCAAGAAGGGCGGGGGCACTCCTACAATGAGCAGTTCTTC. This translates into CASSQEGRGHSYNEQFF.

The V and J genes are TRBV4-1 and TRBJ2-7, with 14 nucleotides matching TRBD2. Germline V lookup: CDR1 MGHRA, CDR2 YSYEKL. With V trimmed by 1 base and J by 4 bases, 3 bases remained unmatched. The CDR3 consists of 16 residues. The CDR3 nucleotides are TGCGCCAGCAGCCAAGCCGGGACTAGCGGGAGTTACGAGCAGTACTTC. It encodes CASSQAGTSGSYEQYF.

The chain uses TRBV27 and TRBJ1-2, with 7 bases matching TRBD1. Germline CDR1 is MNHEY and CDR2 is SMNVEV (reference sequence). This CDR3 contains 16 residues. J lost 4 bases, V lost 5 bases, and 13 bases had no gene match. The CDR3 loop is CASSQKNGQVFYGYTF. Here the CDR3 DNA reads TGTGCCAGCAGTCAAAAGAACGGACAGGTATTCTATGGCTACACCTTC.